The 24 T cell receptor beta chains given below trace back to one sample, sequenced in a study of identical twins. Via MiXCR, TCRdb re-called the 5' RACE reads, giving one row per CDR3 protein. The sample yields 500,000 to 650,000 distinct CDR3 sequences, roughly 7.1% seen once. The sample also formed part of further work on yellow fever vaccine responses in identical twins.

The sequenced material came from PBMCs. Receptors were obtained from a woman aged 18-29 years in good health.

The DNA of the CDR3 is TGTGCCAGCAGCTTAGTCTCGGGGGAAACCGGGGAGCTGTTTTTT. It is translated as CASSLVSGETGELFF. The chain combines TRBV11-3 with TRBJ2-2; D is perhaps TRBD2 (6 bases). CDR1 is SGHNT, CDR2 YENEEA, per germline. The V end lost 1 base, the J end lost 5 bases, and 11 bases lay between the germline ends. There are 15 residues in the CDR3. The variable domain in full, with the rest retrieved from reference TRBV11-3 and TRBJ2-2, is EAGVVQSPRYKIIEKKQPVAFWCNPISGHNTLYWYLQNLGQGPELLIRYENEEAVDDSQLPKDRFSAERLKGVDSTLKIQPAELGDSAVYLCASSLVSGETGELFFGEGSRLTVL.

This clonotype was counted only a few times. CDR3 nucleotides: TGTGCCAGCTCACCACCCCTGGGGAACCAGTACAATGAGCAGTTCTTC. Translated, it gives CASSPPLGNQYNEQFF. The V and J genes are TRBV18 and TRBJ2-1; D ambiguous. Per the germline V gene, CDR1 is KGHSH and CDR2 is LQKENI. CDR3 length: 16 residues. V was pared by 0 bases and J by 4 bases, with 13 bases between.

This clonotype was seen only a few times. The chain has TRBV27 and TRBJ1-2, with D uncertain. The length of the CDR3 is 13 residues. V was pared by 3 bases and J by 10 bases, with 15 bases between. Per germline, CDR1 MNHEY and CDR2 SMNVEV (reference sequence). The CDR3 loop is CASSFSGRAYYTF. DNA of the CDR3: TGTGCCAGCAGTTTCTCTGGCAGAGCATACTACACCTTC.

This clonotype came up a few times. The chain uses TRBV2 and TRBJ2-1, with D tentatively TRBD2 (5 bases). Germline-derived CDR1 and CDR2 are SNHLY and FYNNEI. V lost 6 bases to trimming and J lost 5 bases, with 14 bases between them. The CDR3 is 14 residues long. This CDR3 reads CASSPPDGDNEQFF. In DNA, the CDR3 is TGTGCCAGCAGCCCCCCCGACGGGGACAATGAGCAGTTCTTC.

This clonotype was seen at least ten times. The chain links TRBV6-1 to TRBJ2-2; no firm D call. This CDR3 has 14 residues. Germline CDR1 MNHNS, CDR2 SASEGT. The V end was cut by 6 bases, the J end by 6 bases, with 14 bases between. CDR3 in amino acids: CASRTSHGSGELFF. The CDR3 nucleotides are TGTGCCAGCAGAACGAGCCATGGTTCCGGGGAGCTGTTTTTT.

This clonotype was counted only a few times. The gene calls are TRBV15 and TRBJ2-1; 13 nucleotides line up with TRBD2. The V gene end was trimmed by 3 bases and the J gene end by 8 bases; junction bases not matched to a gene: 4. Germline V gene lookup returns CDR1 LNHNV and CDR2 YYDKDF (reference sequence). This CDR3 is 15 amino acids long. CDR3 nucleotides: TGTGCCACCAGCAGCCGGACTAGCGGGAGTGATGAGCAGTTCTTC. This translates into CATSSRTSGSDEQFF.

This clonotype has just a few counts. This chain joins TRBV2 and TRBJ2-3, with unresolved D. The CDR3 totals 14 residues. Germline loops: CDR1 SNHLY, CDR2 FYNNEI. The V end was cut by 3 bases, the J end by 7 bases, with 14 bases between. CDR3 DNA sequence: TGTGCCAGCAGTGAGTCCGGTGACTTAAATACGCAGTATTTT. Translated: CASSESGDLNTQYF.

CDR3 sequence reads: CASSRDGFREQYV. CDR3 sequence (DNA): TGTGCCAGCAGTCGTGATGGGTTCCGGGAGCAGTACGTC. The rearrangement joins TRBV12-3 or TRBV12-4 to TRBJ2-7; D ambiguous. This CDR3 has 13 residues. V gave up 5 bases and J gave up 7 bases, with 15 bases separating them.

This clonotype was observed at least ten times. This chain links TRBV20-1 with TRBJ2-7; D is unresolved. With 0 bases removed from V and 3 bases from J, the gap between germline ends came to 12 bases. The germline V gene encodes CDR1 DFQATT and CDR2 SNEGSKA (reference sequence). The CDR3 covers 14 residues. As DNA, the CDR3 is TGCAGTGCTAGAGATCCCGACCGGATCTACGAGCAGTACTTC. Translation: CSARDPDRIYEQYF.

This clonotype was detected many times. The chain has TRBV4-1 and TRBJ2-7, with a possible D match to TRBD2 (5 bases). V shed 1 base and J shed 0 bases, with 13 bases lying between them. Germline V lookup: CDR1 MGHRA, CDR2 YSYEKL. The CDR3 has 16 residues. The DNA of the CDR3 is TGCGCCAGCAGCCAAGGTCCAGCGGAGAGCTCCTACGAGCAGTACTTC. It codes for CASSQGPAESSYEQYF.

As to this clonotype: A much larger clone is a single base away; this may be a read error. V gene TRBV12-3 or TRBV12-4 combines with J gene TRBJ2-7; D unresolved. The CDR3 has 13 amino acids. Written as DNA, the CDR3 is TGTGCCAGCAGTTTGGGGAAGAACTACGAGCATTACGTC. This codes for CASSLGKNYEHYV.

The CDR3 DNA reads as TGTGCCAGCAGCTTTCGTTTCCCCCTACTAGCCAAAAACATTCAGTACTTC. This gives the protein CASSFRFPLLAKNIQYF. The chain recombines TRBV5-6 with TRBJ2-4; D remains ambiguous. The CDR3 is 17 residues long. V was pared by 2 bases and J by 0 bases, with 15 bases between. The V gene's germline CDR1 is SGHDT and CDR2 YYEEEE.

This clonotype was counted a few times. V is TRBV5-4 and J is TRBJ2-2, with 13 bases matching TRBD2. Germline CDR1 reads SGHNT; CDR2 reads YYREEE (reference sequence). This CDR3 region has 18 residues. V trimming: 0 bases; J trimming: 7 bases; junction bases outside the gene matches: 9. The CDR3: CASSLGTSGGEWGGELFF. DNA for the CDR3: TGTGCCAGCAGCTTGGGCACTAGCGGGGGGGAGTGGGGCGGGGAGCTGTTTTTT.

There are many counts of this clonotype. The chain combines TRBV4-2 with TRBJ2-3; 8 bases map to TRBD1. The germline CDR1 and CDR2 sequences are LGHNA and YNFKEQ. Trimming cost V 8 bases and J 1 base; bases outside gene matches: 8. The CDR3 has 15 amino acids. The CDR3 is CASAQLGQGTDTQYF. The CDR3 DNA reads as TGTGCCAGCGCCCAACTGGGACAGGGCACAGATACGCAGTATTTT.

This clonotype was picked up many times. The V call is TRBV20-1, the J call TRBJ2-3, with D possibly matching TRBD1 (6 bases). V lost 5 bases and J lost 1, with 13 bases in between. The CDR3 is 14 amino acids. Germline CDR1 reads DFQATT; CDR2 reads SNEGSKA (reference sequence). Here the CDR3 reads CSARRGGGTDTQYF. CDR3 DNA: TGCAGTGCTCGCAGGGGCGGCGGCACAGATACGCAGTATTTT.

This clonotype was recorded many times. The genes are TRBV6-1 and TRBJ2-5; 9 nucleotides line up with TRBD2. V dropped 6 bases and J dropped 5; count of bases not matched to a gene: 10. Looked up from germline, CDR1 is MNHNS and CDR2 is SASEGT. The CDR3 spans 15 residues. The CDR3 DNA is TGTGCCAGCAGACGCCTGGGTAGCGGGGGTGAGACCCAGTACTTC. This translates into CASRRLGSGGETQYF.

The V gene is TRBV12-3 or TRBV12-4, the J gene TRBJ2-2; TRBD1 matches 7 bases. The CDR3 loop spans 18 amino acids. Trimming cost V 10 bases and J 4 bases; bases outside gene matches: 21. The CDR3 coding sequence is TGTGCCATCTGTTTAAGGGGGCCCCAGGGGGTGGCCACCGGGGAGCTGTTTTTT. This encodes CAICLRGPQGVATGELFF.

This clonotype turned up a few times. The CDR3, as DNA: TGCGCCAGCAGCCAAGACAGGCTCTACGAGCAGTACGTC. Protein sequence: CASSQDRLYEQYV. The chain has TRBV4-1 and TRBJ2-7; the D is unclear. V was pared by 0 bases and J by 3 bases, with 6 bases between. Germline values: CDR1 MGHRA, CDR2 YSYEKL. The CDR3 is made up of 13 amino acids.

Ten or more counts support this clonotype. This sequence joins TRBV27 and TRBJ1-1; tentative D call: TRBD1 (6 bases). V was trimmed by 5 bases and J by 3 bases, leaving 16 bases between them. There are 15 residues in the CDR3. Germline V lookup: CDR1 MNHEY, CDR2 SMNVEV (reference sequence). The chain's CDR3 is CASSPTPQGDTEAFF. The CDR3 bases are TGTGCCAGCAGTCCTACCCCACAGGGTGACACTGAAGCTTTCTTT.

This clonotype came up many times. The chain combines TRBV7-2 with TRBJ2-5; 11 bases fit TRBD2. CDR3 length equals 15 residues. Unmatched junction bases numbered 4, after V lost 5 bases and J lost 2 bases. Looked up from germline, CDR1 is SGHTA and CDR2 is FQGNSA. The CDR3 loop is CASSLTSGGQETQYF. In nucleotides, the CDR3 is TGTGCCAGCAGCCTAACTAGCGGGGGACAAGAGACCCAGTACTTC.

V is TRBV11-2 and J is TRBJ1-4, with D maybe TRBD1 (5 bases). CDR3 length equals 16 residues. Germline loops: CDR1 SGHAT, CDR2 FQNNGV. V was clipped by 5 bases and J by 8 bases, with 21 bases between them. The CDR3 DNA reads TGTGCCAGCAGCCAAAGATCGAGGGGCGCGGGAGAAAAACTGTTTTTT. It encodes CASSQRSRGAGEKLFF.

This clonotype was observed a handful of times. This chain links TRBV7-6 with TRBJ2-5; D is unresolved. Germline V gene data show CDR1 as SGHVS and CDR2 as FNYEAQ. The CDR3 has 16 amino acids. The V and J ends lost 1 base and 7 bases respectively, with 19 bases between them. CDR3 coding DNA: TGTGCCAGCAGCTTAGGTTTGTCGGACGGAGCTTGGACCCAGTACTTC. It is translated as CASSLGLSDGAWTQYF.

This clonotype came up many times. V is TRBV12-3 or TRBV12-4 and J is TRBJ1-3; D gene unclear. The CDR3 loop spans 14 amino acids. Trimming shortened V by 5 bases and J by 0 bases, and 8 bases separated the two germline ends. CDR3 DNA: TGTGCCAGCAGTGTCGGCCACTCTGGAAACACCATATATTTT. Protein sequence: CASSVGHSGNTIYF.

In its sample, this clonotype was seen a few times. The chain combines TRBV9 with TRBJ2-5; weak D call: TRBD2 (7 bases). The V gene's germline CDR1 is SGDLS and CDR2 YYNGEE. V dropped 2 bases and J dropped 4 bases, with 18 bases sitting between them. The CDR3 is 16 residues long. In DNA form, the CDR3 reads TGTGCCAGCAGCGTGGGGGGGGCACCAGCCGGAGAGACCCAGTACTTC. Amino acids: CASSVGGAPAGETQYF.